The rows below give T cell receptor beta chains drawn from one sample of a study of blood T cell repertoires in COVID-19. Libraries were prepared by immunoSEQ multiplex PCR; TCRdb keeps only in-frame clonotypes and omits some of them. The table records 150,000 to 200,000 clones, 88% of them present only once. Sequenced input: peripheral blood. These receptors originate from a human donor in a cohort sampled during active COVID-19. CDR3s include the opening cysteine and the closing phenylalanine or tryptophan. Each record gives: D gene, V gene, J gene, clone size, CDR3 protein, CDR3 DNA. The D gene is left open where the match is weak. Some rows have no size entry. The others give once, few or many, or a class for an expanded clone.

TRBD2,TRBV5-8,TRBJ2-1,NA,CASSLVGGRIYNEQFF,TGTGCCAGCAGCTTGGTTGGCGGGAGAATATATAATGAGCAGTTCTTC
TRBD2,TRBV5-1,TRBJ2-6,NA,CASSWSGGSGANVLTF,TGCGCCAGCAGCTGGTCGGGGGGCTCTGGGGCCAACGTCCTGACTTTC
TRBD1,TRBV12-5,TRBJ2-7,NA,CASGARDSLYEQYF,TGTGCTAGTGGTGCCCGGGACAGCCTCTACGAGCAGTACTTC
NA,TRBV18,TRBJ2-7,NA,CASSPEPYSYEQYF,TGTGCCAGCTCACCGGAGCCTTACTCCTACGAGCAGTACTTC
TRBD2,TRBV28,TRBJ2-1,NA,CASSPGGPGPEQFF,TGTGCCAGCAGCCCGGGAGGGCCTGGCCCTGAGCAGTTCTTC
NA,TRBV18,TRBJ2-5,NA,CASSPFRSVYFQETQYF,TGTGCCAGCTCACCCTTCCGATCGGTCTACTTTCAAGAGACCCAGTACTTC
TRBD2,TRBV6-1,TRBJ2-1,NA,CASSVSSGITYNEQFF,TGTGCCAGCAGTGTTTCTAGCGGGATTACCTACAATGAGCAGTTCTTC
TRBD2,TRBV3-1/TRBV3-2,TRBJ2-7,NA,CASHPGGGYSYEQYF,TGTGCCAGCCATCCCGGCGGGGGATACTCCTACGAGCAGTACTTC
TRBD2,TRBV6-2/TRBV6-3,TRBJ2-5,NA,CASSYSLGERGTLAQYF,TGTGCCAGCAGTTACTCCCTCGGGGAGCGGGGGACCCTGGCCCAGTACTTC
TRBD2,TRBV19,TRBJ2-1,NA,CASSIVASGSYNEQFF,TGTGCCAGTAGTATTGTGGCTAGCGGGTCCTACAATGAGCAGTTCTTC
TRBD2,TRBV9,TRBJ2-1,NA,CASSYLAGGYNEQFF,TGTGCCAGCAGCTATCTAGCGGGGGGCTACAATGAGCAGTTCTTC
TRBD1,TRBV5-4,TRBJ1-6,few,CASSLVSGGNSPLHF,TGTGCCAGCAGCTTGGTGTCAGGGGGTAATTCACCCCTCCACTTT
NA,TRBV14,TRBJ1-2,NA,CASSPWEGPEGYTF,TGTGCCAGCAGCCCGTGGGAGGGACCGGAGGGCTACACCTTC
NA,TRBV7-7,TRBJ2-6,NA,CAIRDTSSGANVLTF,TGTGCCATCCGGGACACATCCTCTGGGGCCAACGTCCTGACTTTC
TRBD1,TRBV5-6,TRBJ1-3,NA,CASSPEGGRPGNTIYF,TGTGCCAGCAGCCCTGAAGGGGGCAGGCCCGGAAACACCATATATTTT
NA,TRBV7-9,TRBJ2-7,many,CASSLVASSGTKQYF,TGTGCCAGCAGCTTAGTCGCTAGCTCGGGTACGAAGCAGTACTTC
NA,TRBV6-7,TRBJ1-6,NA,CAGGWAGGPFSLHF,TGTGCCGGGGGGTGGGCCGGGGGACCGTTTTCCCTCCACTTT
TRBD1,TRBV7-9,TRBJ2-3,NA,CASSPGQGEADTQYF,TGTGCCAGCAGCCCGGGACAGGGGGAGGCAGATACGCAGTATTTT
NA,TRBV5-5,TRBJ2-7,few,CASSSPGHQSEQYF,TGTGCCAGCAGCTCCCCGGGACACCAAAGCGAGCAGTACTTC
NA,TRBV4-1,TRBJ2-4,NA,CASSQDFPAGSKNIQYF,TGCGCCAGCAGCCAAGATTTCCCGGCCGGGTCCAAAAACATTCAGTACTTC
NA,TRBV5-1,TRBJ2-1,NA,CASSSPRTGYEYNEQFF,TGCGCCAGCAGCTCGCCACGGACGGGGTATGAATACAATGAGCAGTTCTTC
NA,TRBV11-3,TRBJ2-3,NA,CASSCRWVEGTGDTQYF,TGTGCCAGCAGCTGCCGATGGGTGGAGGGCACGGGGGATACGCAGTATTTT
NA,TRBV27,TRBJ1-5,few,CASCRGPNQPQHF,TGTGCCAGCTGCAGGGGACCGAATCAGCCCCAGCATTTT
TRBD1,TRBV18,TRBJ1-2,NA,CASSHVTGEGYTF,TGTGCCAGCTCACACGTGACAGGGGAAGGCTACACCTTC
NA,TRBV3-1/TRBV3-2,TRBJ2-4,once,CASSPRNGGDIQYF,TGTGCCAGCAGCCCCAGAAACGGCGGAGACATTCAGTACTTC
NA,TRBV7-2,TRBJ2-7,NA,CASSLNNYEQYF,TGTGCCAGCAGCCTCAACAACTACGAGCAGTACTTC
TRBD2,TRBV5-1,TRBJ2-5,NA,CASSLGLAGAQETQYF,TGCGCCAGCAGCTTAGGACTAGCGGGGGCACAAGAGACCCAGTACTTC
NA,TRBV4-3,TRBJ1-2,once,CASSRRRDTDYGYTF,TGCGCCAGCAGCCGACGCCGGGACACCGACTATGGCTACACCTTC
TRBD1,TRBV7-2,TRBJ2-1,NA,CASSLDRGRNEQFF,TGTGCCAGCAGCTTAGACAGGGGGCGCAATGAGCAGTTCTTC
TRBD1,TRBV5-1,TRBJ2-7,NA,CASSEGGTGNHEQYF,TGCGCCAGCAGCGAGGGCGGGACAGGGAACCACGAGCAGTACTTC
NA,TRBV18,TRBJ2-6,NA,CASSPAGSGANVLTF,TGTGCCAGCTCACCCGCGGGCTCTGGGGCCAACGTCCTGACTTTC
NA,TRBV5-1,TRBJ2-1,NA,CASSLGRVNYNEQFF,TGCGCCAGCAGCTTGGGGCGGGTTAACTACAATGAGCAGTTCTTC
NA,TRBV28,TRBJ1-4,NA,CATQGRRREKLFF,TGTGCCACTCAGGGCAGAAGGCGGGAAAAACTGTTTTTT
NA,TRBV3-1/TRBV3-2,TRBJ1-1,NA,CASSQERVLRTEAFF,TGTGCCAGCAGCCAAGAGAGGGTTTTGCGCACTGAAGCTTTCTTT
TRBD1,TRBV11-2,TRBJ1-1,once,CASSSFITGGAGTEAFF,TGTGCCAGCAGCTCCTTCATAACAGGGGGCGCGGGCACTGAAGCTTTCTTT
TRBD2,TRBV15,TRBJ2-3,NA,CATRSGSGPDTQYF,TGTGCCACCAGGAGCGGTAGCGGGCCAGATACGCAGTATTTT
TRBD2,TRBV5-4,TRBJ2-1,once,CASSLASGGSYNEQFF,TGTGCCAGCAGCTTGGCTAGCGGGGGGTCCTACAATGAGCAGTTCTTC
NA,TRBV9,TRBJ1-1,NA,CASSPRMLGHATEAFF,TGTGCCAGCAGCCCCCGTATGTTGGGGCATGCCACTGAAGCTTTCTTT
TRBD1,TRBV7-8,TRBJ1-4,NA,CASSAQGTGEKLFF,TGTGCCAGCAGCGCACAGGGGACAGGCGAAAAACTGTTTTTT
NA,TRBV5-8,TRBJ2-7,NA,CASSLGTGSKVYEQYF,TGTGCCAGCAGCCTGGGCACAGGGTCGAAAGTATACGAGCAGTACTTC
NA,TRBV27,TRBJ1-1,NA,CASSPAGGPLNTEAFF,TGTGCCAGCAGTCCGGCCGGGGGGCCTCTGAACACTGAAGCTTTCTTT
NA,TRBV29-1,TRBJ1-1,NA,CSVPLALNTEAFF,TGCAGCGTTCCATTAGCCCTGAACACTGAAGCTTTCTTT
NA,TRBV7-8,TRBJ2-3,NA,CASSTGRGTDTQYF,TGTGCCAGCAGCACAGGGCGGGGCACAGATACGCAGTATTTT
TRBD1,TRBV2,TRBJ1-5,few,CASNRGQGDQPQHF,TGTGCCAGCAATCGAGGACAGGGAGATCAGCCCCAGCATTTT
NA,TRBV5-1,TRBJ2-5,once,CASSFRVQETQYF,TGCGCCAGCAGCTTCCGGGTTCAAGAGACCCAGTACTTC
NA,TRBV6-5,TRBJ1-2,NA,CASSYSPREGYGYTF,TGTGCCAGCAGTTACTCCCCGAGGGAGGGCTATGGCTACACCTTC
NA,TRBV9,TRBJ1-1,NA,CASSGAGILSTEAFF,TGTGCCAGCAGCGGCGCAGGGATTTTGAGCACTGAAGCTTTCTTT
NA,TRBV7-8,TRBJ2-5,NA,CASSLEAGLRETQYF,TGTGCCAGCAGCTTAGAGGCGGGTTTAAGAGAGACCCAGTACTTC
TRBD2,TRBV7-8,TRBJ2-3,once,CASSRGLAGGPRTDTQYF,TGTGCCAGCAGCCGAGGACTAGCGGGGGGGCCTCGCACAGATACGCAGTATTTT
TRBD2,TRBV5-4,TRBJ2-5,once,CASSSLLAGVPETQYF,TGTGCCAGCAGCTCCTTACTAGCGGGGGTACCCGAGACCCAGTACTTC
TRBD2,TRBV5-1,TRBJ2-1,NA,CASSLSPGGINEQFF,TGCGCCAGCAGCTTAAGTCCGGGAGGGATAAATGAGCAGTTCTTC
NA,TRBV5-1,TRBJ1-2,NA,CASSLTGTTYGYTF,TGCGCCAGCAGCTTGACCGGGACAACCTATGGCTACACCTTC
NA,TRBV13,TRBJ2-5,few,CASRQSGRGLKETQYF,TGTGCCAGCAGACAGTCGGGGCGGGGGCTCAAAGAGACCCAGTACTTC
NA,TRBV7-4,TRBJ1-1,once,CASSSKGTMNTEAFF,TGTGCCAGCAGCTCGAAAGGGACTATGAACACTGAAGCTTTCTTT
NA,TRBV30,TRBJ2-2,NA,CAWSVLRTYTGELFF,TGTGCCTGGAGTGTACTAAGGACTTACACCGGGGAGCTGTTTTTT
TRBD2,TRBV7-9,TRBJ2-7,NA,CASSKAGGDYEQYF,TGTGCCAGCAGCAAAGCCGGGGGGGACTACGAGCAGTACTTC
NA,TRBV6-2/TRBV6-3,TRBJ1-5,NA,CASSQEAGRNQPQHF,TGTGCCAGCAGCCAGGAAGCTGGGAGGAATCAGCCCCAGCATTTT
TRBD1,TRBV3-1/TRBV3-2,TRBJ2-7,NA,CASSSRDRLGEQYF,TGTGCCAGCAGCTCCCGGGACAGGCTCGGCGAGCAGTACTTC
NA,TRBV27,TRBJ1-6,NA,CASSPRQGFYNSPLHF,TGTGCCAGCAGTCCGAGGCAGGGTTTCTATAATTCACCCCTCCACTTT